This entry features one T cell receptor beta chain sequence. This clonotype has more than one count but fewer than ten. The clone's antigen remains unknown. No base-level quality is on record; no much larger clone is a single base apart. Data came from an Illumina HiSeq 1500. TCRdb reanalyzed the raw reads on its own, using fastp at Q25 for trimming and MiXCR for clone calling, and kept in-frame beta chains. All rows with the same CDR3 protein become a single entry with the most common DNA and genes. This sample comprises around 300,000 distinct CDR3 sequences, more than 8% of them detected only once. The ten biggest clones cover about 4.5% of the sample. The data are from a study of T cell repertoires in cytomegalovirus infection (dated by TCRdb to the late 2010s). Study-level background: The HLA type of each donor mattered for the analysis, because public TCR beta signatures pointed to carriage of CMV infection along with the matching HLA type. Overall study outcomes, separate from this receptor: Cumulative frequency of public TCR beta family members discriminated carriers of CMV infection plus the relevant HLA type in this cohort and an independent roughly 330-donor cohort. The ex vivo response was dominated by HLA-C-restricted CMV-specific TCR beta clonotypes, and the single most frequent clonotype in two of eight donors was supplied by these HLA-C-restricted clonotypes.

Trimming removed 7 bases from V and 3 bases from J, leaving 10 bases between the germline ends. For CDR1 and CDR2, the germline V gene lists MDHEN and SYDVKM. The CDR3 holds 12 amino acids from the cysteine to the phenylalanine. The read is trimmed to its CDR3 DNA, 36 bases read in frame from base 1. Recombination joined TRBV28 with TRBJ2-7; the D match is possibly TRBD1 or TRBD2, with 5 bases aligned in each. Specimen: PBMCs. The clonotype was recovered from a human donor in good health (CMV status not recorded). Some clones in this sample may be carry-over from other donors' samples. The CDR3 in this case is CASKRDVYEQYF. In nucleotides, the sequence is TGTGCCAGCAAACGGGACGTCTACGAGCAGTACTTC.